This T cell receptor beta chain is drawn from a study of blood T cell repertoires in COVID-19. Germline V gives CDR1 PRHDT, CDR2 FYEKMQ (reference sequence). V was cut by 5 bases and J by 1 base, with 13 bases left in between. The CDR3 runs to 15 residues. As handled by the study authors: Scientists estimated how many nucleated cells there were by amplifying reference gene primers. Clones were read by immunoSEQ multiplex PCR, and TCRdb kept only the in-frame ones, dropping some. The DNA gave D and trimming, while V, J and clone size come from that table. The sample gives about 44,000 clones, roughly 84% of which show up once; less than 5% is in the top ten.

The V and J genes are TRBV13 and TRBJ2-3; D possibly corresponds to TRBD1 (5 bases). The sequence was obtained from a woman in her sixties or seventies with acute or convalescent COVID-19. Material: peripheral blood. The CDR3 sequence is CASSGALFRTDTQYF. The CDR3 DNA reads TGTGCCAGCAGCGGGGCCCTCTTCCGCACAGATACGCAGTATTTT.